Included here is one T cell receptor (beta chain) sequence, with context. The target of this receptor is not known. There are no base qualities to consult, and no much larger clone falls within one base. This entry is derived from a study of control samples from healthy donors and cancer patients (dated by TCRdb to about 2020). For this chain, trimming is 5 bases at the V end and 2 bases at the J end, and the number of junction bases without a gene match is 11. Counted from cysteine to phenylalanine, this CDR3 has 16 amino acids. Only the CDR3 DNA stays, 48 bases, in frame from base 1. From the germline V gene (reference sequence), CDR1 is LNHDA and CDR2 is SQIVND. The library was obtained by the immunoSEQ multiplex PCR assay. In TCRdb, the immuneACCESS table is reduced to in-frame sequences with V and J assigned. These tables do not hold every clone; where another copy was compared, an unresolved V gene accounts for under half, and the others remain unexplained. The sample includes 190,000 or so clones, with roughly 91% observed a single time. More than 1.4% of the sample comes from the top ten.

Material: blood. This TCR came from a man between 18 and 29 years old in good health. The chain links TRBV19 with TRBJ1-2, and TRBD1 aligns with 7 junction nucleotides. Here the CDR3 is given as CASSVKTGTENYGYTF. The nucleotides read TGTGCCAGTAGTGTCAAGACCGGGACAGAAAACTATGGCTACACCTTC.